The entry below gives a single TCR beta chain sequence along with its context. Its antigen is still unknown. The record originates from a study of OX40 agonist ivuxolimab in advanced cancers. The overall study: Patients were infused with ivuxolimab every 2 weeks at 0.01 to 10 mg/kg. Study-level points and caveats: Dosing at 0.1 to 3.0 mg/kg was accompanied by clonal expansion of CD4+ and CD8+ blood T cells by week 6.

From germline, CDR1 is SGHRS and CDR2 YFSETQ. The V gene lost 0 bases and the J gene lost 7 bases, with 11 bases spanning the gap. The CDR3 consists of 15 residues. Assay: immunoSEQ multiplex PCR; the TCRdb copy retains only in-frame clones and omits some. The table has approximately 65,000 clones, over 80% seen once. This specimen consisted of CD4+ or CD8+ T cells sorted from blood, obtained in a trial of the OX40 agonist ivuxolimab. The TCR was taken from an adult with an advanced solid tumor such as melanoma, head and neck, liver or kidney cancer. This chain connects TRBV5-1 to TRBJ1-6, with D maybe TRBD1 (6 bases). CDR3 DNA: TGCGCCAGCAGCTTGGGGTCAGGGGAAAATTCACCCCTCCACTTT. Translating it yields CASSLGSGENSPLHF.